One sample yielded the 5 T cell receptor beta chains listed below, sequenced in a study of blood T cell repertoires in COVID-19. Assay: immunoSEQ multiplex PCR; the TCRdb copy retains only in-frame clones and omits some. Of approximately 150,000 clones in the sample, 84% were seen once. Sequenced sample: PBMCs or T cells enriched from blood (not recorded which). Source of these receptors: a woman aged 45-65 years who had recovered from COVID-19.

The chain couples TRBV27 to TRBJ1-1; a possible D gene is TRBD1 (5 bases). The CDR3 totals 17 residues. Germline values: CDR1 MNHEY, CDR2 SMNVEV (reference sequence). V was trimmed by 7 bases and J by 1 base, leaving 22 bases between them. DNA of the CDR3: TGTGCCAGCAAATCTCTGGGGGGAGGGTTAACGAACACTGAAGCTTTCTTT. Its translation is CASKSLGGGLTNTEAFF.

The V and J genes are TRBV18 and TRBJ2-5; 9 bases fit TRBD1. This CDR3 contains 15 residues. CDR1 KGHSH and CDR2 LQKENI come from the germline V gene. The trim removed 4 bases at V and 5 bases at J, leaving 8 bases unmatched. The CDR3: CASSQEQGAFETQYF. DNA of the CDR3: TGTGCCAGCTCACAAGAACAGGGGGCCTTCGAGACCCAGTACTTC.

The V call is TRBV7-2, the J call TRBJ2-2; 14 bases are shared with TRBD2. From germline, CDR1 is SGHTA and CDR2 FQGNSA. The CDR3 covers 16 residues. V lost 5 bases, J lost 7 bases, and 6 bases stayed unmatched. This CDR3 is CASSLRLAGGFGELFF. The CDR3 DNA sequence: TGTGCCAGCAGCCTTCGACTAGCGGGGGGGTTCGGGGAGCTGTTTTTT.

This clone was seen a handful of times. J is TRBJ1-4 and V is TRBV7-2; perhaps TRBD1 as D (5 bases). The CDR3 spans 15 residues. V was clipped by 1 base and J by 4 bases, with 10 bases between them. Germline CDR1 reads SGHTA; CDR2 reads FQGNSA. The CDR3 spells CASSLGWTNNEKLFF. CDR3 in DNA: TGTGCCAGCAGCTTAGGATGGACAAATAATGAAAAACTGTTTTTT. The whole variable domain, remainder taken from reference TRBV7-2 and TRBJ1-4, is GAGVSQSPSNKVTEKGKDVELRCDPISGHTALYWYRQSLGQGLEFLIYFQGNSAPDKSGLPSDRFSAERTGGSVSTLTIQRTQQEDSAVYLCASSLGWTNNEKLFFGSGTQLSVL.

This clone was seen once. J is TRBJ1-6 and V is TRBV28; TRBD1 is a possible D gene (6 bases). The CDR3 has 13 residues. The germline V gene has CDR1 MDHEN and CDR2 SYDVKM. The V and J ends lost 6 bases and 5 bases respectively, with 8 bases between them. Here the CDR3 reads CASRTGNNSPLHF. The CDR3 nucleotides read TGTGCCAGCAGGACAGGAAATAATTCACCCCTCCACTTT.